One sample yielded the 7 T cell receptor beta chains listed below, sequenced in a study of OX40 agonist ivuxolimab in advanced cancers. Sequencing was performed with immunoSEQ multiplex PCR; in TCRdb, only in-frame clones are kept and a portion is missing. The sample yields about 86,000 clones, around 88% seen once. Specimen: CD4+ or CD8+ T cells sorted from blood, collected in a trial of the OX40 agonist ivuxolimab. The source is an adult with an advanced solid tumor such as melanoma, head and neck, liver or kidney cancer.

J is TRBJ1-5 and V is TRBV18; weak D call: TRBD1 (6 bases). Germline CDR1 and CDR2: KGHSH and LQKENI. The CDR3 covers 15 residues. V lost 6 bases and J lost 5, with 17 bases in between. The CDR3 spells CASSSRGAGDQPQHF. DNA of the CDR3: TGTGCCAGCTCGTCTCGCGGGGCAGGGGATCAGCCCCAGCATTTT.

J is TRBJ1-2 and V is TRBV27, with 7 bases identical to TRBD1. Trimming removed 10 bases from V and 7 bases from J; junction bases left unmatched: 21. This CDR3 is 16 amino acids long. CDR1 and CDR2 (germline): MNHEY, SMNVEV (reference sequence). The CDR3 sequence is CAKQKTPAVGGCGYTF. Here the CDR3 DNA reads TGTGCCAAACAAAAAACCCCCGCTGTAGGGGGCTGTGGCTACACCTTC.

This clone was seen only once. V gene TRBV27 combines with J gene TRBJ2-3; weak D call: TRBD2 (5 bases). Between the trimmed V and J ends, which lost 5 bases and 5 bases, there was a span of 14 bases. This CDR3 has 14 amino acids. Germline V CDR1 and CDR2: MNHEY, SMNVEV (reference sequence). For the CDR3, the DNA is TGTGCCAGCAGTCCCGCCCGTCGGGAAGATACGCAGTATTTT. Protein product: CASSPARREDTQYF.

The V and J genes are TRBV7-7 and TRBJ2-1; 10 nucleotides match TRBD2. Germline V gene lookup returns CDR1 SSHAT and CDR2 FNYEAQ (reference sequence). The CDR3 spans 17 residues. The J segment lost 1 base and the V segment lost 5 bases, leaving 8 bases of the junction unmatched. CDR3 amino acids: CASSPQIAGGSYNEQFF. The CDR3 region has the DNA TGTGCCAGCAGCCCCCAAATAGCGGGAGGTTCCTACAATGAGCAGTTCTTC.

This chain joins TRBV7-2 and TRBJ1-1; D is possibly TRBD1 (6 bases). Germline loops: CDR1 SGHTA, CDR2 FQGNSA. V gave up 0 bases and J gave up 4 bases, with 9 bases separating them. This CDR3 region has 14 residues. The CDR3 bases are TGTGCCAGCAGCTTAGCGAGGGGGGGCACTGAAGCTTTCTTT. Encoded protein: CASSLARGGTEAFF. The whole variable domain, filled in from reference TRBV7-2 and TRBJ1-1, reads GAGVSQSPSNKVTEKGKDVELRCDPISGHTALYWYRQSLGQGLEFLIYFQGNSAPDKSGLPSDRFSAERTGGSVSTLTIQRTQQEDSAVYLCASSLARGGTEAFFGQGTRLTVV.

The chain carries TRBV21-1 and TRBJ2-6. TRBV21-1 is reported as a pseudogene. This CDR3 is 16 amino acids long. CDR3: CASSGRCRSGANVLTF. The DNA for the CDR3 is TGTGCCAGTTCGGGACGGTGCCGCTCTGGGGCCAACGTCCTGACTTTC.

V is TRBV23-1 and J is TRBJ2-4, with 16 bases lining up with TRBD2. TRBV23-1 is labeled an ORF, and its function is uncertain. J gave up 5 bases and V 6 bases, and 22 bases lay outside the gene matches. This CDR3 region has 22 residues. Here the CDR3 reads CASRNSQSPIGTSGRAENIQYF. In nucleotides, the CDR3 is TGCGCCAGCAGGAACTCCCAAAGTCCCATAGGGACTAGCGGGAGGGCCGAAAACATTCAGTACTTC.